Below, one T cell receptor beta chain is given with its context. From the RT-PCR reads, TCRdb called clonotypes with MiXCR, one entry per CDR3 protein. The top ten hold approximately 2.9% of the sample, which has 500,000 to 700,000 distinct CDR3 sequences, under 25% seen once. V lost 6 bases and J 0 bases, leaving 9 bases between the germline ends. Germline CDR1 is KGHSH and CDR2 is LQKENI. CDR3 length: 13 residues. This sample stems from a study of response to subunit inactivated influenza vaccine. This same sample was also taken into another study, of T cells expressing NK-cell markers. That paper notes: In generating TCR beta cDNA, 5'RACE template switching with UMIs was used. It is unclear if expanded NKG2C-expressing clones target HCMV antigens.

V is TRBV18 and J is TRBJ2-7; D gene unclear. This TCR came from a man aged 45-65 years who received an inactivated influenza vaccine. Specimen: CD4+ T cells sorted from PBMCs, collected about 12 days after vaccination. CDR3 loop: CASSDGRSYEQYF. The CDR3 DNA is TGTGCCAGCTCGGACGGACGCTCCTACGAGCAGTACTTC.